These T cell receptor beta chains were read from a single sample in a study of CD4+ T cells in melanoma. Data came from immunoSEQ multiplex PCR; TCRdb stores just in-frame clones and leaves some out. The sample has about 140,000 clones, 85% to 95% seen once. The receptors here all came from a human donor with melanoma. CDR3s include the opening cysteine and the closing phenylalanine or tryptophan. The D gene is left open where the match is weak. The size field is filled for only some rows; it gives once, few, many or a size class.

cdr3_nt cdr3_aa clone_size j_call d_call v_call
TGTGCCAGCAGCCGTAGCGGGGGGGCATCCGGGGAGCTGTTTTTT CASSRSGGASGELFF . TRBJ2-2 TRBD2 TRBV7-2
TGTGCCAGTAGTATTGGGGGGGGCAGCACAGATACGCAGTATTTT CASSIGGGSTDTQYF . TRBJ2-3 . TRBV19
TGCGCCAGCAGCTTGTCGTCGGCTCGGTACGAGCAGTACTTC CASSLSSARYEQYF . TRBJ2-7 . TRBV5-1
TGTGCCAGCCAGATAGGTGAAAAACTGTTTTTT CASQIGEKLFF . TRBJ1-4 . TRBV19
TGTGCCAGCAGCGCCTCCAGACAGGGCAATTCACCCCTCCACTTT CASSASRQGNSPLHF . TRBJ1-6 TRBD1 TRBV9
TGTGCCAGCGGGGAAGTGAAAGAGACCCAGTACTTC CASGEVKETQYF . TRBJ2-5 . TRBV2
TGTGCCAGCAGCCGGTTCGGCAGTGAAACCTTCAACTATGGCTACACCTTC CASSRFGSETFNYGYTF once TRBJ1-2 . TRBV5-4
TGCAGCGTCGCTCCCCGGACAGGGCGGAGGGACACAGATACGCAGTATTTT CSVAPRTGRRDTDTQYF . TRBJ2-3 TRBD1 TRBV29-1
. CASSLTFGAGGQFF . TRBJ2-1 . TRBV5-1
TGTGCCATCAGCCAAGGTAGCGGGGGAATACACTACGAGCAGTACTTC CAISQGSGGIHYEQYF . TRBJ2-7 TRBD2 TRBV10-3
TGTGCCAGCAGCTCGCGACAGTACCAAGAGACCCAGTACTTC CASSSRQYQETQYF . TRBJ2-5 . TRBV11-2
TGTGCCAGCACCTTTGCTTATGACGGATACTACAATGAGCAGTTCTTC CASTFAYDGYYNEQFF . TRBJ2-1 . TRBV6-7
TGTGCCAGCAGCTATTCCACAGGGGATGAGCAGTTCTTC CASSYSTGDEQFF . TRBJ2-1 TRBD1 TRBV7-3
TGTGCCAGCAGTTACCTGGGGGCAGGGGGCTACACCTTC CASSYLGAGGYTF . TRBJ1-2 . TRBV6-5
TGTGCCAGCAGCCTAAGGGGGCGGGGCCGGAACACCGGGGAGCTGTTTTTT CASSLRGRGRNTGELFF . TRBJ2-2 . TRBV7-2
TGTGCCAGCAGCAAAGCTAGGGGAGATACGCAGTATTTT CASSKARGDTQYF . TRBJ2-3 . TRBV21-1
TGTGCCAGCAGTTACTCCAGGAACACAGATACGCAGTATTTT CASSYSRNTDTQYF . TRBJ2-3 . TRBV6-5
TGTGCCATCAGGGGACAGGATTCGAACACTGAAGCTTTCTTT CAIRGQDSNTEAFF . TRBJ1-1 TRBD1 TRBV10-3
TGTGCCAGCAGTCCTCTAGGGGGCCGCCGGGGGAACACTGAAGCTTTCTTT CASSPLGGRRGNTEAFF . TRBJ1-1 TRBD1 TRBV9
TGTGCCAGCAGCTTAGCCATAATAAGAAACACCGGGGAGCTGTTTTTT CASSLAIIRNTGELFF . TRBJ2-2 . TRBV7-8
TGTGCCAGCAAAGCCGACAGGTCAGCCACAGATACGCAGTATTTT CASKADRSATDTQYF . TRBJ2-3 . TRBV6-5
TGTGCCAGCAGTGTGACAGGGGGGGCCTACGAGCAGTACTTC CASSVTGGAYEQYF . TRBJ2-7 TRBD1 TRBV25-1
TGTGCCAGCAGTTTATCCCGGGATTCCCAGTCACCCCTCCACTTT CASSLSRDSQSPLHF . TRBJ1-6 . TRBV27
TGTGCCAGTAGTATCCGGGGGGGCACTGAAGCTTTCTTT CASSIRGGTEAFF . TRBJ1-1 . TRBV19
TGTGCCAGCAGCTTGGTTAACACCGGGGAGCTGTTTTTT CASSLVNTGELFF . TRBJ2-2 . TRBV5-6
TGTGCTAGTGGTTTGCGACCCTACGAGCAGTACTTC CASGLRPYEQYF . TRBJ2-7 . TRBV12-5
TGCAGCGTTAAAGGGAGCTCCTACAATGAGCAGTTCTTC CSVKGSSYNEQFF . TRBJ2-1 . TRBV29-1
TGTGCCTGGAGTGTTGGGGGGCGATTGAATGAGCAGTTCTTC CAWSVGGRLNEQFF . TRBJ2-1 . TRBV30
TGTGCCATCAGCGGGACTAGCGGGGGAATTAGCACAGATACGCAGTATTTT CAISGTSGGISTDTQYF . TRBJ2-3 TRBD2 TRBV10-3
TGTGCCAGCTCACGGGACATTATTACCTCCTATAATTCACCCCTCCACTTT CASSRDIITSYNSPLHF . TRBJ1-6 . TRBV18
TGTGCCAGCAGCCCCAGGCGAGGGCAGTCTAACTATGGCTACACCTTC CASSPRRGQSNYGYTF . TRBJ1-2 . TRBV5-4
TGTGCCTGGAGTCCCTCCTCTTACAATGAGCAGTTCTTC CAWSPSSYNEQFF . TRBJ2-1 . TRBV30
TGTGCCAGTCAGGGGAACACTGAAGCTTTCTTT CASQGNTEAFF . TRBJ1-1 . TRBV6-1
TGTGCCTGGAACCTCGCCGGGGAAGCTTTCTTT CAWNLAGEAFF . TRBJ1-1 . TRBV30
TGTGCCAGCAGCTCTCCAGCGGGGGGGCAAGAGACCCAGTACTTC CASSSPAGGQETQYF once TRBJ2-5 TRBD2 TRBV6-6
TGTGCCAGCAGCTTAGTTCTAGCGGGGGCAAGCAATGAGCAGTTCTTC CASSLVLAGASNEQFF . TRBJ2-1 TRBD2 TRBV11-2
TGTGCCAGCAGGGCGGGACTAGCGGGGGGGGGCAACACCGGGGAGCTGTTTTTT CASRAGLAGGGNTGELFF . TRBJ2-2 TRBD2 TRBV2
TGTGCCAGCAGCCCAATTTCTGCTTGGGAGCAGTTCTTC CASSPISAWEQFF . TRBJ2-1 . TRBV11-2
TGTGCCCCTGGAAATTGGACAGTTAATTCACCCCTCCACTTT CAPGNWTVNSPLHF . TRBJ1-6 . TRBV30
TGTGCCAGCAGCTTTTACACCTTAGGAGAGACCCAGTACTTC CASSFYTLGETQYF . TRBJ2-5 . TRBV5-5
TGCGCCAGCAGCTTGGGAGCCGGCACTGAAGCTTTCTTT CASSLGAGTEAFF once TRBJ1-1 . TRBV5-1
TGTGCCAGCAGCGCAGGACTAGCTTACAATGAGCAGTTCTTC CASSAGLAYNEQFF . TRBJ2-1 TRBD2 TRBV5-6